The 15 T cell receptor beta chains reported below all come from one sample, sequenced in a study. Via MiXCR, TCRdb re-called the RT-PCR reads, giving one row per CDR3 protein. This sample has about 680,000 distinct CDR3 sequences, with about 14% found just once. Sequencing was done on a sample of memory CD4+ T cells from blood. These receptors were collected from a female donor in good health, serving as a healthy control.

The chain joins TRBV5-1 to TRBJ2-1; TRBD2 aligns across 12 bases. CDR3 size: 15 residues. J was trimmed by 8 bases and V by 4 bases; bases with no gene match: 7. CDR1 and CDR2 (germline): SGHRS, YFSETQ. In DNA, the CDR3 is TGCGCCAGCAGCCCTACTAGCGGGAGGCCAGATGAGCAGTTCTTC. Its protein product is CASSPTSGRPDEQFF.

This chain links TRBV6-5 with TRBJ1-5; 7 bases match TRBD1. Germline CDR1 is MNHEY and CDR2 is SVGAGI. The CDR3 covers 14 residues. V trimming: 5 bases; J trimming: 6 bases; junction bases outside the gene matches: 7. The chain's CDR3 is CASSADRRGQPQHF. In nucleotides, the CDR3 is TGTGCCAGCAGTGCGGACAGGCGCGGTCAGCCCCAGCATTTT.

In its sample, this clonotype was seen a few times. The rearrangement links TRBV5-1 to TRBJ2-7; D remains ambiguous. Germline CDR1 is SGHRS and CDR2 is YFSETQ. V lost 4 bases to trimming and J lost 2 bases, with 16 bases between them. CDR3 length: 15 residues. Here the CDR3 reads CASSLLTLGPYEQYF. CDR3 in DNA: TGCGCCAGCAGCCTACTTACCCTTGGCCCCTACGAGCAGTACTTC.

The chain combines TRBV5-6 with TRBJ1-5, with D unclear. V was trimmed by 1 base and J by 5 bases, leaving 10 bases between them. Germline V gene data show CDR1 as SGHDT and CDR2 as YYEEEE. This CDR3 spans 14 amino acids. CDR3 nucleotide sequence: TGTGCCAGCAGCTTGCAAAGCCGGGATCAGCCCCAGCATTTT. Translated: CASSLQSRDQPQHF.

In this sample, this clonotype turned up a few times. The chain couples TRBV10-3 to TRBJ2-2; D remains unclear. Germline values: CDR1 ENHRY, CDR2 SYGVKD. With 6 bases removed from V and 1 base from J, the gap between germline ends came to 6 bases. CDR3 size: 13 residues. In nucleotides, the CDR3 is TGTGCCATCAGACTCTTGAACACCGGGGAGCTGTTTTTT. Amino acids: CAIRLLNTGELFF.

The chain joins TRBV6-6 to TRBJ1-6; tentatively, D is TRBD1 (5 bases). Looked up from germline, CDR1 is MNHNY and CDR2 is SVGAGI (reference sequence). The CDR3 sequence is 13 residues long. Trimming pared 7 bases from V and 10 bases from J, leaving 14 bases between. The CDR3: CASIRDHGSPLHF. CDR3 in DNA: TGTGCCAGCATTCGGGACCACGGGTCACCCCTCCACTTT.

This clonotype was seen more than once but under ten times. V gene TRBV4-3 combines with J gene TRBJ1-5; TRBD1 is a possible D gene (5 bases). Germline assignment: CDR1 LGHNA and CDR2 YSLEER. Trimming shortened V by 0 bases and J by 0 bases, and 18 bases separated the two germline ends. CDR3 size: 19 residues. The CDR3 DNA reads TGCGCCAGCAGCCAAGAAGGAACACTGGGGGAGTATAGCAATCAGCCCCAGCATTTT. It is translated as CASSQEGTLGEYSNQPQHF.

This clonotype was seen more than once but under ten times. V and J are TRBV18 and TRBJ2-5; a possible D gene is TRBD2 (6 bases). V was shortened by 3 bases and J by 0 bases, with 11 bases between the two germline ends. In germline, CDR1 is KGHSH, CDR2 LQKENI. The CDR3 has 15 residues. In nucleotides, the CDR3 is TGTGCCAGCTCACCCCCGGGGGACTACCAAGAGACCCAGTACTTC. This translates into CASSPPGDYQETQYF.

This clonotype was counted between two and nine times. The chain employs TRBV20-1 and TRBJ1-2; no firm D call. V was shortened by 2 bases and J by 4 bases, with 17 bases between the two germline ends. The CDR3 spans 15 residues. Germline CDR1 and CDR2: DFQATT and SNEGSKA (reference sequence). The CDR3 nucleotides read TGCAGTGCTAGACCCTATAGGATCGACCCCTATGGCTACACCTTC. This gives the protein CSARPYRIDPYGYTF.

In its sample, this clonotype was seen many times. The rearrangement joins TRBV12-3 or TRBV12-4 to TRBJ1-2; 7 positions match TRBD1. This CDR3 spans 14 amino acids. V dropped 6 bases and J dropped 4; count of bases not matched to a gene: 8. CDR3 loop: CASSPGQLGYGYTF. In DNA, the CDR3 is TGTGCCAGCAGCCCGGGACAGCTGGGCTATGGCTACACCTTC.

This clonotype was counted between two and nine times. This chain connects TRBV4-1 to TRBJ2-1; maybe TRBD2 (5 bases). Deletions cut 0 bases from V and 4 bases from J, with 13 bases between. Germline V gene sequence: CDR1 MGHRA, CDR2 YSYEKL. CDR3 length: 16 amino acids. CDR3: CASSQDRPAAYNEQFF. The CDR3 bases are TGCGCCAGCAGCCAAGATCGTCCAGCGGCTTACAATGAGCAGTTCTTC.

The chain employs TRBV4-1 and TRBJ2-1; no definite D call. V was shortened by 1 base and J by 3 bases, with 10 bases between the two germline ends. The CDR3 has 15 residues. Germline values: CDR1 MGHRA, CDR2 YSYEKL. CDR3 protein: CASSQGRRNYNEQFF. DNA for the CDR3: TGCGCCAGCAGCCAAGGGCGGCGGAACTACAATGAGCAGTTCTTC.

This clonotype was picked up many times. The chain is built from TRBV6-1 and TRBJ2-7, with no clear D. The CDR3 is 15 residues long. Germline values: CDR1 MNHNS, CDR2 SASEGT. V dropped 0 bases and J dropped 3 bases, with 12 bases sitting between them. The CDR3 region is CASSEAAGSDYEQYF. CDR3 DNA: TGTGCCAGCAGTGAAGCAGCAGGTTCGGACTACGAGCAGTACTTC.

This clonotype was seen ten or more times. CDR3 DNA: TGTGCCAGCAGCTCGGGACAGGGGGCAGGTCAGCCCCAGCATTTT. Translation: CASSSGQGAGQPQHF. The chain combines TRBV5-6 with TRBJ1-5, with TRBD1 matching 12 bases. The CDR3 contains 15 residues. J was trimmed by 6 bases and V by 3 bases; bases with no gene match: 4. The germline V gene encodes CDR1 SGHDT and CDR2 YYEEEE.

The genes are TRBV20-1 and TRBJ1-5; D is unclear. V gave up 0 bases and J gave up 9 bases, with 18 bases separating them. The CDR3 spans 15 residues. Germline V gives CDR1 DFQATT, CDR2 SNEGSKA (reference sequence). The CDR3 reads CSARDLRALRRPQHF. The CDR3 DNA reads TGCAGTGCTAGAGATCTCCGGGCCCTCAGGCGGCCCCAGCATTTT.